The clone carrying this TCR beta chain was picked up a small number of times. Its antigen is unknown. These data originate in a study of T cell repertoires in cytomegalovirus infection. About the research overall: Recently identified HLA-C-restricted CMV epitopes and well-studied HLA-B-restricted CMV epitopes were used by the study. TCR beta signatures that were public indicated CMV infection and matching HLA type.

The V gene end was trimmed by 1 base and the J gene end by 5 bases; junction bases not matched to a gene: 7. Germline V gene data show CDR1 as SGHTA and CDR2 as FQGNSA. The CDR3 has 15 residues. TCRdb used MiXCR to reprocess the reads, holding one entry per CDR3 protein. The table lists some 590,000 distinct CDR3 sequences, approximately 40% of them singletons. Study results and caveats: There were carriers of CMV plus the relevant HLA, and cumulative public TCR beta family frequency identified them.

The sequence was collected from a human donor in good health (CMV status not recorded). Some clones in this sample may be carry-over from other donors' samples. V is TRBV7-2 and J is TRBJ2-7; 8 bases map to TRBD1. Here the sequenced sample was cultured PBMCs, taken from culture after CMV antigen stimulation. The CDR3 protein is CASSLGTGTFDEQYF. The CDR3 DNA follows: TGTGCCAGCAGCTTAGGGACAGGGACATTCGACGAGCAGTACTTC.